This T cell receptor (beta chain) was recorded in a study of response to subunit inactivated influenza vaccine. Study-wide findings and caveats: T cells newly recruited by each seasonal influenza vaccination are few, the authors suggested.

The germline V gene encodes CDR1 SGHTA and CDR2 FQGNSA. Trimming cost V 2 bases and J 2 bases, with 11 bases left between them. This CDR3 contains 15 residues. This clonotype was seen many times. Its antigen is not known. TCRdb fed the RT-PCR reads into MiXCR, producing one record per CDR3 protein. Of about 520,000 distinct CDR3 sequences listed, approximately 24% are singletons. Sequenced material: CD4+ T cells sorted from PBMCs, taken about 5 days after vaccination. This sequence joins TRBV7-2 and TRBJ2-3; D gene unclear. This receptor was obtained from a man aged 45-65 years who received an inactivated influenza vaccine. CDR3 residues: CASSLSMSITDTQYF. The CDR3 nucleotides are TGTGCCAGCAGCTTATCCATGAGTATCACAGATACGCAGTATTTT. The whole variable domain, filled in from reference TRBV7-2 and TRBJ2-3, reads GAGVSQSPSNKVTEKGKDVELRCDPISGHTALYWYRQSLGQGLEFLIYFQGNSAPDKSGLPSDRFSAERTGGSVSTLTIQRTQQEDSAVYLCASSLSMSITDTQYFGPGTRLTVL.